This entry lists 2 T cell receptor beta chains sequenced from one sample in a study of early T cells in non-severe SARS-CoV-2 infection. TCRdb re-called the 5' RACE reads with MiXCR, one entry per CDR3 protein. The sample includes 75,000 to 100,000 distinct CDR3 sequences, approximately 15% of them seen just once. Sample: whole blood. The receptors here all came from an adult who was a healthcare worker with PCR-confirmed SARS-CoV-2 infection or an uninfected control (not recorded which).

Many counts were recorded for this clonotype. The CDR3 region is CASSYRDRWTEAFF. In DNA form, the CDR3 reads TGTGCCAGCAGTTACCGGGACAGGTGGACTGAAGCTTTCTTT. The rearrangement links TRBV6-6 to TRBJ1-1, with TRBD1 matching 8 bases. This CDR3 has 14 amino acids. The junction had 4 bases not matched to a gene; V was cut back by 2 bases and J by 5 bases. Per the germline V gene, CDR1 is MNHNY and CDR2 is SVGAGI (reference sequence).

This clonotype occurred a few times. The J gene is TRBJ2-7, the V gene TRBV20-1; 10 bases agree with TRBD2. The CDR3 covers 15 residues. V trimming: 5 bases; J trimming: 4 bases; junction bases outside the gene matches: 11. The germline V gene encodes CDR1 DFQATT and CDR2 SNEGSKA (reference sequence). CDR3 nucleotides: TGCAGTGCTGGATTCTTAGGACTAGCGGCTTACGAGCAGTACTTC. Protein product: CSAGFLGLAAYEQYF.